The T cell receptor (beta chain) under discussion was sequenced for a study of blood T cell repertoires in COVID-19. Study summary: Acute and convalescent COVID-19 specimens originated in the United States, Italy and Spain. Sources were T cells, B-cell-depleted T cells, or PBMCs; the material itself was cDNA or gDNA.

The CDR3 extends over 19 amino acids. Germline CDR1 reads SGHVS; CDR2 reads FQNEAQ. Unmatched junction bases numbered 13, after V lost 0 bases and J lost 3 bases. In the original processing: Reference gene primer amplification in the assay estimated nucleated cell counts. The assay was immunoSEQ multiplex PCR, and TCRdb's table has in-frame clones only and misses some. V and J calls and clone size are given by that table; D and trimming were obtained from the DNA. The data contain 150,000 to 200,000 clones, around nine tenths of them singletons. Sequenced input: peripheral blood. The sequence was obtained from a man in his 60s with active or convalescent COVID-19. The chain carries TRBV7-8 and TRBJ2-1; 8 bases match TRBD2. CDR3 bases: TGTGCCAGCAGCTTAGCGCGGGGGGTCCAACTAGCCAACTACAATGAGCAGTTCTTC. This encodes CASSLARGVQLANYNEQFF.